This T cell receptor (beta chain) was captured by sequencing in a study of shared clonotypes between healthy human individuals. Profiling relied on immunoSEQ multiplex PCR, and the TCRdb table lists in-frame clones only, not all of them. Among more than 2,000,000 clones listed, around 90% were seen once. The germline CDR1 and CDR2 sequences are MNHEY and SVGAGI. This CDR3 has 13 residues. V was trimmed by 6 bases and J by 6 bases, leaving 13 bases between them. The rearrangement links TRBV6-5 to TRBJ2-3; a weak D match, TRBD1 (6 bases). This TCR was sampled from a man aged 18 to 30 in good health. Sequenced input: naive CD4+ T cells sorted from blood. The subset: CD45RA+ positively selected. CDR3 nucleotide sequence: TGTGCCAGCAGGAAACAGGGCTTGGATACGCAGTATTTT. Its protein is CASRKQGLDTQYF.